The rows below give T cell receptor beta chains drawn from one sample of a study of CD8 T cells in ankylosing spondylitis. TCRdb itself ran the 5' RACE reads through MiXCR, one entry per CDR3 protein. Among about 340,000 distinct CDR3 sequences listed, 14% to 15% were seen once. The source material was blood, either unsorted or a sorted T cell fraction (not recorded which). Source of these receptors: a male donor with ankylosing spondylitis or in good health (not recorded which). Both conserved end residues are part of each CDR3. The D gene is left open where the match is weak. Some rows have no size entry. The others give once, few or many, or a class for an expanded clone.

NA,few,TRBV7-9,TRBJ2-3,16,TGTGCCAGCAGCTTAGAGCTTCGAACTAGCACAGATACGCAGTATTTT,CASSLELRTSTDTQYF
NA,NA,TRBV6-5,TRBJ2-1,14,TGTGCCAGCAGTTACAAGGGGTCGGACAATGAGCAGTTCTTC,CASSYKGSDNEQFF
NA,NA,TRBV3-1,TRBJ2-2,17,TGTGCCAGCAGCCTCGGGACTCCCCAAGCGGGCACCGGGGAGCTGTTTTTT,CASSLGTPQAGTGELFF
NA,few,TRBV3-1,TRBJ1-6,14,TGTGCCAGCAGCCAAGAACGCACATCCTCACCCCTCCACTTT,CASSQERTSSPLHF
NA,few,TRBV12-3/TRBV12-4,TRBJ1-4,14,TGTGCCAGCAGTTTAAGGGGGGGAGTTGAAAAACTGTTTTTT,CASSLRGGVEKLFF
NA,few,TRBV7-7,TRBJ2-5,13,TGTGCCAGCAGCCCCGGCAGGGGAGAGACCCAGTACTTC,CASSPGRGETQYF
NA,NA,TRBV28,TRBJ2-7,13,TGTGCCAGCAGTATGAGGAACCCCTACGAGCAGTACTTC,CASSMRNPYEQYF
NA,NA,TRBV12-3/TRBV12-4,TRBJ1-6,13,TGTGCCAGCAGCGATACAGGGTCGGCACCCCTCCACTTT,CASSDTGSAPLHF
NA,few,TRBV12-3/TRBV12-4,TRBJ2-7,15,TGTGCCAGCAGTTTTGGTGGGAGAGGGGGTGGCGAGCAGTACTTC,CASSFGGRGGGEQYF
NA,few,TRBV20-1,TRBJ1-1,13,TGCAGTGCTAGAAACCTCAGAGGCACTGAAGCTTTCTTT,CSARNLRGTEAFF
NA,NA,TRBV27,TRBJ1-2,17,TGTGCCAGCAGTCGACTCGGACAGCTTACCCAAAACTATGGCTACACCTTC,CASSRLGQLTQNYGYTF
NA,NA,TRBV19,TRBJ1-2,15,TGTGCCAGTAGTATCCCGGGACGGATTAGATATGGCTACACCTTC,CASSIPGRIRYGYTF
TRBD2,NA,TRBV5-1,TRBJ2-7,16,TGCGCCAGCAGCTTGGAGGGTAGCGGGACGACCTACGAGCAGTACTTC,CASSLEGSGTTYEQYF
TRBD1,NA,TRBV12-3/TRBV12-4,TRBJ2-3,14,TGTGCCAGCAGCAGACAGGGTTTAGGAGATACGCAGTATTTT,CASSRQGLGDTQYF
TRBD1,NA,TRBV10-3,TRBJ2-7,14,TGTGCCATCAGGGACACAGGGGGAACCTACGAGCAGTACTTC,CAIRDTGGTYEQYF
NA,NA,TRBV18,TRBJ1-6,15,TGTGCCAGCTCACCACATCCGGGGGCGGGATCACCCCTCCACTTT,CASSPHPGAGSPLHF
NA,few,TRBV28,TRBJ2-7,13,TGTGCCAGCGGGCAGGACGATTCCTACGAGCAGTACTTC,CASGQDDSYEQYF
NA,many,TRBV10-3,TRBJ1-5,13,TGTGCCATCAGTGGGGGCAGCAATCAGCCCCAGCATTTT,CAISGGSNQPQHF
NA,many,TRBV20-1,TRBJ2-1,12,TGCAGTGCTGGGGCAATTTCAAATGAGCAGTTCTTC,CSAGAISNEQFF
NA,many,TRBV3-1,TRBJ1-1,14,TGTGCCAGCAGTTACAGAAACATGAACACTGAAGCTTTCTTT,CASSYRNMNTEAFF
NA,NA,TRBV12-3/TRBV12-4,TRBJ1-5,15,TGTGCCAGCAGTTTGGGCTCAACCCTTGCCGAAGCCCAGCATTTT,CASSLGSTLAEAQHF
TRBD1,few,TRBV29-1,TRBJ1-3,13,TGCAGCGGCAGAGGGACAGGGGGAAACACCATATATTTT,CSGRGTGGNTIYF
TRBD2,NA,TRBV5-1,TRBJ2-4,15,TGCGCCAGCAGCCATAATAGCGGGAACCAAAACATTCAGTACTTC,CASSHNSGNQNIQYF
TRBD2,many,TRBV19,TRBJ2-1,12,TGTGCCAGTAGTCCAGCGGGAGTCGAGCAGTTCTTC,CASSPAGVEQFF
NA,few,TRBV5-6,TRBJ1-2,11,TGTGCCAGCAGCTCCATGGGGGGCTACACCTTC,CASSSMGGYTF
TRBD1,few,TRBV29-1,TRBJ2-5,14,TGCAGCGTTCGGGACAGGGGGCAGGTAGAGACCCAGTACTTC,CSVRDRGQVETQYF
TRBD2,few,TRBV5-1,TRBJ2-3,19,TGCGCCAGCGCATCTTCCTCAGGGACTAGCGGGGGGGACAGGCGGACGCAGTATTTT,CASASSSGTSGGDRRTQYF
TRBD2,NA,TRBV6-5,TRBJ2-3,19,TGTGCCAGCAGTTACCCTAGGGGGTCGACTAGCGCTTCCACAGATACGCAGTATTTT,CASSYPRGSTSASTDTQYF
NA,few,TRBV12-3/TRBV12-4,TRBJ2-7,13,TGTGCCAGCAGTTCGGCGCCCACCTACGAGCAGTACTTC,CASSSAPTYEQYF
TRBD2,NA,TRBV5-1,TRBJ2-1,17,TGCGCCAGCAGCTTCTACCTTAGCGGGGGCCCCGGGAATGAGCAGTTCTTC,CASSFYLSGGPGNEQFF
NA,NA,TRBV7-6,TRBJ2-1,15,TGTGCCAGCAGCCCAGTGGGGGGCAAGTCAGATGAGCAGTTCTTC,CASSPVGGKSDEQFF
NA,NA,TRBV3-1,TRBJ2-3,14,TGTGCCAGCAGCCAAAAGGGGAGCACAGATACGCAGTATTTT,CASSQKGSTDTQYF
NA,many,TRBV28,TRBJ2-4,12,TGCGCCAGCAGTAGTGGAGGGAACATTCAGTACTTC,CASSSGGNIQYF
NA,NA,TRBV7-9,TRBJ1-5,12,TGTGCCAGCGGCTCCTTGGGTCAGCCCCAGCATTTT,CASGSLGQPQHF
TRBD2,many,TRBV20-1,TRBJ2-2,15,TGCAGTGCTAGAAGTAGCGGGGGGTTCACCGGGGAGCTGTTTTTT,CSARSSGGFTGELFF
NA,NA,TRBV20-1,TRBJ2-7,15,TGCAGTGCTAGATCCGGGCGAAGCGTGAACTACGAGCAGTACTTC,CSARSGRSVNYEQYF
NA,few,TRBV4-2,TRBJ1-6,15,TGTGCCAGCAGCCAAGATCGGGGGGGGGATTCACCCCTCCACTTT,CASSQDRGGDSPLHF
NA,many,TRBV5-1,TRBJ2-3,14,TGCGCCAGCAGCTTAGGCGATATCACAGATACGCAGTATTTT,CASSLGDITDTQYF
NA,NA,TRBV2,TRBJ2-2,14,TGTGCCAGCAGTGTTCAGGGGACAACCGGGGAGCTGTTTTTT,CASSVQGTTGELFF
TRBD2,NA,TRBV4-1,TRBJ2-7,14,TGCGCCAGCAGCCTGACTAGCGGGGCCTACGAGCAGTACTTC,CASSLTSGAYEQYF
TRBD2,few,TRBV29-1,TRBJ2-5,14,TGCAGCGTTGGGACTAGACTCCTTGACGAGACCCAGTACTTC,CSVGTRLLDETQYF
NA,few,TRBV28,TRBJ1-5,15,TGTGCCAGCAGAACGTCGGGGGGTCCCAATCAGCCCCAGCATTTT,CASRTSGGPNQPQHF
NA,NA,TRBV21-1,TRBJ2-3,16,TGTGCCAGCAGGCCCGGGACTAGCGGGAAGCCAGATACGCAGTATTTT,CASRPGTSGKPDTQYF
NA,few,TRBV18,TRBJ2-2,16,TGTGCCAGCTCACCTCAGGGGACCACGAACACCGGGGAGCTGTTTTTT,CASSPQGTTNTGELFF
NA,few,TRBV6-6,TRBJ2-5,13,TGTGCCAGCTTAGGAGAGACACCTGAGACCCAGTACTTC,CASLGETPETQYF
NA,few,TRBV9,TRBJ2-3,15,TGTGCCAGCAGCGTAGGGACGGGGAACACAGATACGCAGTATTTT,CASSVGTGNTDTQYF
TRBD1,few,TRBV5-1,TRBJ1-2,15,TGCGCCAGCAGCCGGGACAGGGCGGGAGTATATGGCTACACCTTC,CASSRDRAGVYGYTF
NA,few,TRBV6-1,TRBJ2-7,15,TGTGCCAGCACCTGGGGGGAAAGGACCCGCTACGAGCAGTACTTC,CASTWGERTRYEQYF
NA,many,TRBV12-3/TRBV12-4,TRBJ2-2,13,TGTGCCAGCAAAACTAGGGGAACCGGGGAGCTGTTTTTT,CASKTRGTGELFF
NA,few,TRBV21-1,TRBJ2-1,14,TGTGCCAGCAGCAAAGCAGCCGGATCCAATGAGCAGTTCTTC,CASSKAAGSNEQFF
NA,few,TRBV12-3/TRBV12-4,TRBJ1-5,12,TGTGCCAGCAGCCGCGACGAGGGGGTTCAGCATTTT,CASSRDEGVQHF
NA,NA,TRBV29-1,TRBJ2-5,12,TGCAGCGTTGTGCGGGGCGCGGAGACCCAGTACTTC,CSVVRGAETQYF
NA,many,TRBV12-3/TRBV12-4,TRBJ2-1,15,TGTGCCAGCAGTTTAGACGGGAACTCCTACAATGAGCAGTTCTTC,CASSLDGNSYNEQFF